This T cell receptor (beta chain) was retrieved from a study of CD8 T cells in ankylosing spondylitis. Quantitative 5'-RACE was performed with molecular barcodes, and it yielded the TCR beta libraries. TCRdb re-analysed the 5' RACE reads in MiXCR, keeping a single row per CDR3 protein. The sample contains 350,000 to 450,000 distinct CDR3 sequences, roughly 25% of which appear only once. General study points: A TCR beta motif of several highly homologous variants appeared characteristic of ankylosing spondylitis blood.

As regards this clonotype: Its target is unknown.

V was clipped by 4 bases and J by 7 bases; unmatched bases: 9. Germline V gene lookup returns CDR1 SEHNR and CDR2 FQNEAQ (reference sequence). The CDR3 has 16 amino acids. The genes are TRBV7-9 and TRBJ2-2; 10 nucleotides agree with TRBD1. This clonotype originated in a male donor with ankylosing spondylitis. Sequenced input: blood, either unsorted or a sorted T cell fraction (not recorded which). The CDR3 here is CASSSDRGLSGGELFF. The CDR3 bases are TGTGCCAGCAGCTCTGACAGGGGGCTGTCGGGCGGGGAGCTGTTTTTT.